What follows is one T cell receptor beta chain and its context. Stated treatment: around 19 received Ad26.COV2.S at low or high dose, single or two shots; about 5 received placebo; per-sample allocation not given. Samples came from day 63 after the first vaccine or placebo injection. Profiled with immunoSEQ multiplex PCR; TCRdb holds only in-frame clones, not every one. Among about 350,000 clones listed, approximately 86% were seen once. These data are taken from a study of Ad26.COV2.S vaccination and SARS-CoV-2 variants. Germline loops: CDR1 SGDLS, CDR2 YYNGEE. The CDR3 is 14 amino acids. Trimming shortened V by 1 base and J by 0 bases, and 6 bases separated the two germline ends.

The sequence was obtained from a person aged 18-60 years who received the Ad26.COV2.S COVID-19 vaccine or a placebo. The chain is built from TRBV9 and TRBJ2-3, with D hard to call. The sample in question was peripheral blood, obtained in a trial of Ad26.COV2.S vaccine versus placebo. The CDR3: CASSVRISTDTQYF. The CDR3 nucleotides read TGTGCCAGCAGCGTACGGATAAGCACAGATACGCAGTATTTT.